Listed here are 2 T cell receptor beta chains from one sample, sequenced in a study of identical twins. MiXCR, applied by TCRdb to the 5' RACE reads, yields one record per CDR3 protein. The sample carries about 530,000 distinct CDR3 sequences, 20% to 25% recorded once. The same sample was also used in a study of yellow fever vaccine responses in identical twins.

Specimen: CD4+ T cells sorted from blood. Receptors originate from a woman between 18 and 29 years old in good health.

This clonotype has more than one count but fewer than ten. The genes are TRBV28 and TRBJ1-1; the D is unclear. The CDR3 is made up of 12 amino acids. Germline CDR1 and CDR2: MDHEN and SYDVKM. V was trimmed by 3 bases and J by 6 bases, leaving 8 bases between them. This CDR3 is CASSFVAAEAFF. The CDR3 DNA reads TGTGCCAGCAGTTTTGTAGCGGCTGAAGCTTTCTTT.

There are a few counts of this clonotype. The gene calls are TRBV7-9 and TRBJ1-2, with D uncertain. Germline values: CDR1 SEHNR, CDR2 FQNEAQ (reference sequence). This CDR3 is built from 14 residues. V lost 1 base and J lost 8, with 14 bases in between. CDR3 in DNA: TGTGCCAGCAGCTTAGTGACCGGGGAGAAAGGCTACACCTTC. It yields the protein CASSLVTGEKGYTF.